The T cell receptor beta chain under discussion was sequenced for a study of blood T cell repertoires in COVID-19. For the study at large: The United States, Italy and Spain were the sources of the acute and convalescent COVID-19 samples. T cells, B-cell-depleted T cells, or PBMCs provided the cDNA or gDNA that served as material.

In the source study's methods: Amplifying reference gene primers gave estimates of nucleated cell counts. Assay: immunoSEQ multiplex PCR; the TCRdb copy retains only in-frame clones and omits some. V and J calls and clone size are as listed in that table; D and trimming were resolved from the DNA. The table has approximately 140,000 clones, approximately 88% seen once. The TCR originated in a man in his 60s with acute or convalescent COVID-19. The sequenced sample consisted of peripheral blood.

This CDR3 is CASSAPSGNTEAFF. Written as DNA, the CDR3 is TGTGCCAGTAGTGCCCCGTCCGGTAACACTGAAGCTTTCTTT. The chain is built from TRBV19 and TRBJ1-1, with D hard to call. V was trimmed by 5 bases and J by 2 bases, leaving 12 bases between them. The length of the CDR3 is 14 residues. Germline-derived CDR1 and CDR2 are LNHDA and SQIVND (reference sequence).